Below, 13 T cell receptor beta chains from the same sample are listed, as sequenced in a study of shared clonotypes between healthy human individuals. Data came from immunoSEQ multiplex PCR; TCRdb stores just in-frame clones and leaves some out. Among under 2,500,000 clones, 95% were seen once, and the ten largest hold around 0.13%. Specimen: naive CD4+ T cells sorted from blood. Subset given: CD45RA+ positively selected. The receptors were sampled from a man between 18 and 29 years old in good health.

This clone was recorded once. The J gene is TRBJ2-5, the V gene TRBV25-1, with D maybe TRBD2 (5 bases). Matching the DNA end better, TRBJ2-7 makes the J call doubtful. The germline gives CDR1 MGHDK, CDR2 SYGVNS. This CDR3 has 15 amino acids. CDR3 protein: CASSRSWEPAYEQYF. DNA of the CDR3: TGTGCCAGCAGTAGATCTTGGGAGCCAGCCTACGAGCAGTACTTC.

About this clone itself: The identical CDR3 is also encoded by other nucleotide sequences in the sample. The chain is built from TRBV18 and TRBJ2-3; TRBD2 is a possible D gene (5 bases). Deletions cut 3 bases from V and 0 bases from J, with 13 bases between. The germline V gene encodes CDR1 KGHSH and CDR2 LQKENI. This CDR3 is 16 amino acids long. CDR3 nucleotides: TGTGCCAGCTCACCGGTTGGCGGGCCTAGCACAGATACGCAGTATTTT. Encoded protein: CASSPVGGPSTDTQYF.

This chain links TRBV5-5 with TRBJ2-7, with D hard to call. The germline V gene encodes CDR1 SGHKS and CDR2 YYEKEE (reference sequence). The V end was cut by 4 bases, the J end by 3 bases, with 17 bases between. This CDR3 has 15 residues. The DNA of the CDR3 is TGTGCCAGCAGCCTCGGTGGGGTTGCTCTCTACGAGCAGTACTTC. It specifies CASSLGGVALYEQYF.

The chain combines TRBV30 with TRBJ2-7; no clear D. Trimming pared 2 bases from V and 2 bases from J, leaving 4 bases between. CDR3 length: 11 residues. In germline, CDR1 is GTSNPN, CDR2 SVGIG (reference sequence). The CDR3 coding sequence is TGTGCCTGGAGTATAGCCTACGAGCAGTACTTC. This codes for CAWSIAYEQYF.

The chain is built from TRBV10-3 and TRBJ2-3, with D possibly TRBD1 on 6 matching bases. Germline V lookup: CDR1 ENHRY, CDR2 SYGVKD. This CDR3 region has 15 residues. Trimming shortened V by 10 bases and J by 2 bases, and 19 bases separated the two germline ends. The CDR3 sequence: CATTGGRGDTDTQYF. In DNA form, the CDR3 reads TGTGCCACCACCGGTGGCAGGGGTGACACAGATACGCAGTATTTT.

The J gene is TRBJ2-5, the V gene TRBV29-1; 8 positions agree with TRBD2. CDR1 SQVTM and CDR2 ANQGSEA come from the germline V gene. The CDR3 is 14 amino acids. Trimming cost V 5 bases and J 5 bases; bases outside gene matches: 10. The CDR3 coding sequence is TGCAGCGTTAAGCGGGGGAACCCAAGGGAGACCCAGTACTTC. It encodes CSVKRGNPRETQYF.

The chain combines TRBV6-6 with TRBJ1-5; 8 bases are a match to TRBD1. CDR3 length equals 13 residues. CDR1 MNHNY and CDR2 SVGAGI come from the germline V gene (reference sequence). V dropped 8 bases and J dropped 5; count of bases not matched to a gene: 5. DNA for the CDR3: TGTGCCAGCCAAATGACAGGGGATCAGCCCCAGCATTTT. It is translated as CASQMTGDQPQHF.

V usage is TRBV6-1 and J usage is TRBJ1-2, with D tentatively TRBD1 (5 bases). Germline assignment: CDR1 MNHNS and CDR2 SASEGT. The CDR3 is 15 amino acids. Trimming left V 8 bases short and J 4 bases short, with 20 bases between. CDR3: CASARDLKDGYGYTF. The CDR3 DNA sequence: TGTGCCAGCGCCCGGGACTTAAAAGACGGCTATGGCTACACCTTC.

Note on this clone: Distinct nucleotide sequences in the sample also encode this CDR3. CDR3 bases: TGTGCCAGCAGCTCGAATACTGAAGCTTTCTTT. It codes for CASSSNTEAFF. This chain uses TRBV5-6 with TRBJ1-1, with D unclear. The V gene's germline CDR1 is SGHDT and CDR2 YYEEEE. The CDR3 runs to 11 residues. The V end lost 3 bases, the J end lost 5 bases, and 5 bases lay between the germline ends.

The chain has TRBV14 and TRBJ2-7; D is unresolved. The germline V gene has CDR1 SGHDN and CDR2 FVKESK. The V and J ends lost 4 bases and 0 bases respectively, with 10 bases between them. The CDR3 runs 14 residues. In nucleotides, the CDR3 is TGTGCCAGCAGCCCTTATGGTAGCTCCTACGAGCAGTACTTC. Translating it yields CASSPYGSSYEQYF.

The J gene is TRBJ2-2, the V gene TRBV30; 8 positions agree with TRBD2. Germline V gene lookup returns CDR1 GTSNPN and CDR2 SVGIG (reference sequence). The CDR3 is made up of 14 amino acids. Trimming at V came to 5 bases and at J to 4 bases, leaving 6 bases not matched to a gene. The CDR3 sequence is CAWGREAGTGELFF. CDR3 in DNA: TGTGCCTGGGGGCGGGAGGCGGGCACCGGGGAGCTGTTTTTT. The full variable domain, in which reference TRBV30 and TRBJ2-2 provide the parts outside the CDR3, is SQTIHQWPATLVQPVGSPLSLECTVEGTSNPNLYWYRQAAGRGLQLLFYSVGIGQISSEVPQNLSASRPQDRQFILSSKKLLLSDSGFYLCAWGREAGTGELFFGEGSRLTVL.

V and J are TRBV5-6 and TRBJ2-7; TRBD1 agrees at 10 bases. This CDR3 has 12 residues. The junction had 0 bases not matched to a gene; V was cut back by 3 bases and J by 6 bases. CDR1 is SGHDT and CDR2 is YYEEEE in the germline V gene. CDR3: CASSWDRGEQYF. CDR3 sequence (DNA): TGTGCCAGCAGCTGGGACAGGGGCGAGCAGTACTTC.

This clone appeared a single time. V is TRBV7-9 and J is TRBJ1-1, with D possibly being TRBD1 (5 bases). V was cut by 5 bases and J by 0 bases, with 13 bases left in between. The germline V gene has CDR1 SEHNR and CDR2 FQNEAQ (reference sequence). The CDR3 length is 15 residues. CDR3 in DNA: TGTGCCAGCAGCCCCCTCATGGGGCTGAACACTGAAGCTTTCTTT. It specifies CASSPLMGLNTEAFF.